Detailed here is one TCR beta chain. This specimen belongs to a study of blood T cell repertoires in COVID-19. On the study more broadly: Samples came from the United States, Italy and Spain, spanning acute and convalescent COVID-19.

Trimming stripped 4 bases from V and 8 bases from J, with 18 bases between. This CDR3 has 15 residues. Per germline, CDR1 SGHRS and CDR2 YFSETQ. In the source study's methods: Scientists estimated how many nucleated cells there were by amplifying reference gene primers. Clones were read by immunoSEQ multiplex PCR, and TCRdb kept only the in-frame ones, dropping some. V and J calls and clone size are as listed in that table; D and trimming were resolved from the DNA. The sample yields roughly 120,000 clones, about 83% seen once. The sequence came from a woman aged 45-65 years with acute or convalescent COVID-19. Specimen: peripheral blood. The chain has TRBV5-1 and TRBJ2-2; a weak D match, TRBD2 (6 bases). This CDR3 reads CASSPGPGGSGELFF. The CDR3 DNA reads TGCGCCAGCAGCCCCGGGCCCGGAGGGAGTGGGGAGCTGTTTTTT. Using reference TRBV5-1 and TRBJ2-2 for the parts outside the CDR3, the full variable domain is KAGVTQTPRYLIKTRGQQVTLSCSPISGHRSVSWYQQTPGQGLQFLFEYFSETQRNKGNFPGRFSGRQFSNSRSEMNVSTLELGDSALYLCASSPGPGGSGELFFGEGSRLTVL.